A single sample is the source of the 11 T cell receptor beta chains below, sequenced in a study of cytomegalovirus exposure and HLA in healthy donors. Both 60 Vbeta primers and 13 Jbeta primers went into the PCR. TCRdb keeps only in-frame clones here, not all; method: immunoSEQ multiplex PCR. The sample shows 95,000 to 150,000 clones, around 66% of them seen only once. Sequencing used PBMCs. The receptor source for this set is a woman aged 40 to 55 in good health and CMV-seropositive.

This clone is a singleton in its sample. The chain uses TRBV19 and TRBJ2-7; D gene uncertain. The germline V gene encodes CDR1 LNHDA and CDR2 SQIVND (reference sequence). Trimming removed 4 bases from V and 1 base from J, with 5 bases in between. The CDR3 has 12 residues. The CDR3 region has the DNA TGTGCCAGTAGTACGGGTTCCTACGAGCAGTACTTC. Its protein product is CASSTGSYEQYF.

The CDR3 DNA is TGTGCCTGGAGTGTATTTGGCAGTAGCAATCAGCCCCAGCATTTT. It encodes CAWSVFGSSNQPQHF. V gene TRBV30 combines with J gene TRBJ1-5; D not certain. Germline V gene lookup returns CDR1 GTSNPN and CDR2 SVGIG (reference sequence). The CDR3 length is 15 residues. The ends were cut back, 0 bases at V and 0 bases at J, with 9 bases in the middle.

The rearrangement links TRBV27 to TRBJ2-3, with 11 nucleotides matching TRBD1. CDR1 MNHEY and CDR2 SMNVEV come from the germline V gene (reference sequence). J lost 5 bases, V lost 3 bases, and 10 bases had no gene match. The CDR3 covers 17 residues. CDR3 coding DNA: TGTGCCAGCAGTTTTCTCCCCCGGGACAGGGGGAAAGATACGCAGTATTTT. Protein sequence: CASSFLPRDRGKDTQYF.

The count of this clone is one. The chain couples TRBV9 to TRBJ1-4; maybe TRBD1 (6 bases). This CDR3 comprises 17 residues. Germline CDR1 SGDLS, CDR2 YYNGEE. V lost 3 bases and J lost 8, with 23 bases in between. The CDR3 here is CASSAEGGQGLMEKLFF. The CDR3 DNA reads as TGTGCCAGCAGCGCAGAGGGGGGGCAGGGACTAATGGAAAAACTGTTTTTT.

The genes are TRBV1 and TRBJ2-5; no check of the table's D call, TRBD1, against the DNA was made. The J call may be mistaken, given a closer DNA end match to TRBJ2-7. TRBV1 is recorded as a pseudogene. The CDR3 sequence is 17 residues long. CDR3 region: CTSSQERGQQSIGEQYF. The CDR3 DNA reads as TGCACCAGCAGCCAGGAACGGGGACAGCAAAGTATAGGCGAGCAGTACTTC.

The CDR3 DNA reads as TGCGCCAGCAGGCCCGGGACAGACTATGGCTACACCTTC. Translating gives CASRPGTDYGYTF. The V call is TRBV10-2, the J call TRBJ1-2; the match to TRBD1 covers 7 bases. This CDR3 has 13 amino acids. The ends lost 6 bases at V and 3 bases at J; junction bases unmatched: 4. Germline assignment: CDR1 WSHSY and CDR2 SAAADI.

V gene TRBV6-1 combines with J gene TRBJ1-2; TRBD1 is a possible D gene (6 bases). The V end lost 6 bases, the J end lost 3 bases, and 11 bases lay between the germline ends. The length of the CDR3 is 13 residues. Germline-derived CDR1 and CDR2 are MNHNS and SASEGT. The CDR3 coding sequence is TGTGCCAGCAGGACAGGCCCAGACTATGGCTACACCTTC. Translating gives CASRTGPDYGYTF.

CDR3 region: CASRQGVGEQYF. DNA for the CDR3: TGTGCCAGCCGACAGGGAGTAGGCGAGCAGTACTTC. The V and J genes are TRBV5-6 and TRBJ2-7, with 7 positions matching TRBD1. CDR3 length: 12 residues. Germline CDR1 is SGHDT and CDR2 is YYEEEE. V shed 7 bases and J 6 bases; nucleotides not matched to a gene: 7.

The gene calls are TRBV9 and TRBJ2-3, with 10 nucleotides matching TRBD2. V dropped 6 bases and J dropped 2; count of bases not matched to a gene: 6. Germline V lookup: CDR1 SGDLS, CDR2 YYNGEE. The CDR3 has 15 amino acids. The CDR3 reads CASTRTSGNTDTQYF. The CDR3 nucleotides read TGTGCCAGCACCCGGACTAGCGGTAACACAGATACGCAGTATTTT.

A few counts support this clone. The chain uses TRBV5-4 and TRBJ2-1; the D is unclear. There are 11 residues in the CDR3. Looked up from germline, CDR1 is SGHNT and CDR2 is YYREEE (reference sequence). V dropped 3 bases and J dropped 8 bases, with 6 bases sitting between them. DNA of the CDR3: TGTGCCAGCAGCTCCCAGGATGAGCAGTTCTTC. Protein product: CASSSQDEQFF.

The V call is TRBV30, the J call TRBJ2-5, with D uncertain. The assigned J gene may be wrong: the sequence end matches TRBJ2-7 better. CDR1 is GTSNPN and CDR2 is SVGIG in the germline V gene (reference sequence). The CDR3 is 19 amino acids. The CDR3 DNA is TGTGCCTGGAGTGTAGGCCCTGAGACTCGAGGTCAAGGTGGATACGAGCAGTACTTC. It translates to CAWSVGPETRGQGGYEQYF.